Below are 13 T cell receptor beta chains sequenced from a single sample in a study of blood T cell repertoires in COVID-19. Method: immunoSEQ multiplex PCR; TCRdb's copy keeps in-frame clones and lacks some. The sample lists about 150,000 clones; around 89% were seen once. The sample taken for sequencing was peripheral blood. All receptors come from a man aged 55 to 70 with active or convalescent COVID-19.

The chain carries TRBV5-1 and TRBJ2-1; D gene uncertain. V lost 4 bases and J 5 bases, leaving 4 bases between the germline ends. The CDR3 totals 11 residues. Germline loops: CDR1 SGHRS, CDR2 YFSETQ. The CDR3 DNA reads TGCGCCAGCAGCCAGAACAATGAGCAGTTCTTC. Translated, it gives CASSQNNEQFF.

The chain carries TRBV7-2 and TRBJ2-7; TRBD1 matches 7 bases. The germline gives CDR1 SGHTA, CDR2 FQGNSA. The CDR3 contains 16 residues. V trimming: 5 bases; J trimming: 3 bases; junction bases outside the gene matches: 13. This chain's CDR3 is CASSPWGTQGNYEQYF. In nucleotides, the CDR3 is TGTGCCAGCAGCCCGTGGGGGACACAGGGGAACTACGAGCAGTACTTC. Drawing the rest from reference TRBV7-2 and TRBJ2-7, the complete variable domain is GAGVSQSPSNKVTEKGKDVELRCDPISGHTALYWYRQSLGQGLEFLIYFQGNSAPDKSGLPSDRFSAERTGGSVSTLTIQRTQQEDSAVYLCASSPWGTQGNYEQYFGPGTRLTVT.

The V and J genes are TRBV11-2 and TRBJ2-3; D may be TRBD2 (5 bases). The CDR3 runs 15 residues. Per germline, CDR1 SGHAT and CDR2 FQNNGV. V was pared by 3 bases and J by 0 bases, with 10 bases between. The DNA of the CDR3 is TGTGCCAGCAGCTTGGGTCTAGCTAGCACAGATACGCAGTATTTT. Its translation is CASSLGLASTDTQYF.

The rearrangement uses TRBV7-3 and TRBJ1-2; 7 bases map to TRBD1. The CDR3 consists of 15 residues. The germline CDR1 and CDR2 sequences are SGHTA and FQGTGA. V dropped 2 bases and J dropped 4; count of bases not matched to a gene: 7. CDR3 protein: CASSLQGGAVYGYTF. For the CDR3, the DNA is TGTGCCAGCAGCTTACAAGGGGGCGCAGTCTATGGCTACACCTTC.

V gene TRBV5-1 combines with J gene TRBJ1-2; maybe TRBD1 (5 bases). Germline values: CDR1 SGHRS, CDR2 YFSETQ. The CDR3 runs 14 residues. V was pared by 4 bases and J by 6 bases, with 16 bases between. CDR3 residues: CASSPGGEWNGYTF. CDR3 in DNA: TGCGCCAGCAGCCCTGGAGGGGAATGGAATGGCTACACCTTC.

The chain joins TRBV2 to TRBJ1-5, with 7 bases lining up with TRBD1. Per germline, CDR1 SNHLY and CDR2 FYNNEI. V trimming: 8 bases; J trimming: 0 bases; junction bases outside the gene matches: 7. CDR3 length: 15 residues. CDR3 DNA: TGTGCCAGCCGAAAACAGGGGATTAGCAATCAGCCCCAGCATTTT. It is translated as CASRKQGISNQPQHF.

The V gene is TRBV30, the J gene TRBJ2-1; maybe TRBD1 (6 bases). The CDR3 is 11 amino acids. Germline lookup yields CDR1 GTSNPN and CDR2 SVGIG (reference sequence). V lost 2 bases to trimming and J lost 13 bases, with 12 bases between them. The CDR3 protein is CAWSPGVIQFF. The CDR3, as DNA: TGTGCCTGGAGTCCAGGGGTGATCCAGTTCTTC.

This clone was observed once. This rearrangement joins TRBV2 to TRBJ1-6, with D unclear. Germline V gene sequence: CDR1 SNHLY, CDR2 FYNNEI. Trimming cost V 7 bases and J 10 bases, with 17 bases left between them. The CDR3 extends over 14 amino acids. The CDR3 region has the DNA TGTGCCAGCACCACGGGGTGGGCCGACTCACCCCTCCACTTT. Translated: CASTTGWADSPLHF. Based on the CDR3 plus reference TRBV2 and TRBJ1-6, the full variable domain is EPEVTQTPSHQVTQMGQEVILRCVPISNHLYFYWYRQILGQKVEFLVSFYNNEISEKSEIFDDQFSVERPDGSNFTLKIRSTKLEDSAMYFCASTTGWADSPLHFGNGTRLTVT.

This sequence joins TRBV30 and TRBJ1-1; 8 nucleotides align to TRBD1. The V and J ends lost 3 bases and 5 bases, in that order; junction bases with no gene match: 5. The germline V gene has CDR1 GTSNPN and CDR2 SVGIG (reference sequence). The CDR3 is 13 amino acids. CDR3 sequence: CAWSPGGWTEAFF. The CDR3 DNA reads TGTGCCTGGAGCCCAGGGGGCTGGACTGAAGCTTTCTTT.

For this clone: Because the CDR3's place on the DNA is in doubt, the DNA is left out and the CDR3 is given as listed by TCRdb. V gene TRBV27 combines with J gene TRBJ2-1; the tabulated D call, TRBD1, remains unverified against the DNA. Looked up from germline, CDR1 is MNHEY and CDR2 is SMNVEV (reference sequence). The CDR3 numbers 14 amino acids, ends counted. CDR3 sequence: CASSFGQGARGPFF.

The genes are TRBV7-6 and TRBJ2-2, with 7 positions matching TRBD1. CDR1 and CDR2 (germline): SGHVS, FNYEAQ. V was pared by 5 bases and J by 4 bases, with 10 bases of the junction left unmatched. The CDR3 is 16 amino acids. Written as DNA, the CDR3 is TGTGCCAGCAGCACCCGTATTGACAGGGTCACCGGGGAGCTGTTTTTT. Protein product: CASSTRIDRVTGELFF.

The CDR3, as DNA: TGTGCCAGCAATCGCCAAGCCACCGGGGAGCTGTTTTTT. Amino acids: CASNRQATGELFF. This sequence joins TRBV2 and TRBJ2-2; no clear D. CDR1 and CDR2 (germline): SNHLY, FYNNEI. The germline V and J ends were trimmed by 7 bases and 4 bases, with 10 bases remaining between them. The CDR3 is 13 residues long.

The genes are TRBV5-6 and TRBJ2-5; 7 bases fit TRBD2. The CDR3 length is 17 residues. The germline gives CDR1 SGHDT, CDR2 YYEEEE. V lost 3 bases and J lost 0; bases outside the gene matches: 11. The CDR3 is CASSSSGTGFNQETQYF. CDR3 in DNA: TGTGCCAGCAGCTCGAGCGGGACTGGCTTCAACCAAGAGACCCAGTACTTC.